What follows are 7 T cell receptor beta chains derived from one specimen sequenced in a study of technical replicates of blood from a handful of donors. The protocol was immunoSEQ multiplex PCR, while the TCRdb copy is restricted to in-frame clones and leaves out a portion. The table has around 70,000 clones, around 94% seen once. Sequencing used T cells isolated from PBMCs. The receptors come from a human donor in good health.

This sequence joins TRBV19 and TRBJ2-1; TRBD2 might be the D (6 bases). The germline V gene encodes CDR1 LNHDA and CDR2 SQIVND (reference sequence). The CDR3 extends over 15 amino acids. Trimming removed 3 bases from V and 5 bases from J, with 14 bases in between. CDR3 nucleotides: TGTGCCAGTAGTATTAGGAGACTAGGGAACAATGAGCAGTTCTTC. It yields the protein CASSIRRLGNNEQFF.

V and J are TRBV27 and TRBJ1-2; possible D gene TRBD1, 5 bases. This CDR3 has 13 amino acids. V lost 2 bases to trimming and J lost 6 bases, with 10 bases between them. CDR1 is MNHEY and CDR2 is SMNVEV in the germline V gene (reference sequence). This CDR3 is CASSLGGFDGYTF. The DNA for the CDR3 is TGTGCCAGCAGTTTAGGGGGGTTTGATGGCTACACCTTC.

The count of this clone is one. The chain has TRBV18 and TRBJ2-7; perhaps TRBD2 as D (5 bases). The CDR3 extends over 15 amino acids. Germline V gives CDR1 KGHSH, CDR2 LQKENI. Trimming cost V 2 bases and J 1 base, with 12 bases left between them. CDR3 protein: CASSPLRAPSYEQYF. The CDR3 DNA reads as TGTGCCAGCTCACCATTGCGGGCCCCATCCTACGAGCAGTACTTC.

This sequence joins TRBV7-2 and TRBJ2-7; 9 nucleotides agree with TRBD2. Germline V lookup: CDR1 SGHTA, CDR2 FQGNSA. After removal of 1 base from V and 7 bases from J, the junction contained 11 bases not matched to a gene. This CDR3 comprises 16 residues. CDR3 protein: CASSLGLGVAGDEQYF. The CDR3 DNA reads TGTGCCAGCAGCTTAGGGTTGGGGGTAGCGGGAGATGAGCAGTACTTC.

In DNA, the CDR3 is TGTGCCAGCAGTTCCGAGACAGCCCGATCCTACGAGCAGTACTTC. Protein sequence: CASSSETARSYEQYF. This chain connects TRBV6-6 to TRBJ2-7, with D perhaps matching TRBD1 (5 bases). The V and J ends lost 4 bases and 1 base respectively, with 14 bases between them. CDR1 and CDR2 from the germline V gene are MNHNY and SVGAGI (reference sequence). The CDR3 totals 15 residues.

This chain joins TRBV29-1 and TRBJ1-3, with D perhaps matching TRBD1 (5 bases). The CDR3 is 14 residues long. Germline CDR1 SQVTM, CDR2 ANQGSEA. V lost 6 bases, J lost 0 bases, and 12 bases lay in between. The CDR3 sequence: CSVGSQASGNTIYF. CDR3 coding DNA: TGCAGCGTAGGATCACAGGCCTCTGGAAACACCATATATTTT.

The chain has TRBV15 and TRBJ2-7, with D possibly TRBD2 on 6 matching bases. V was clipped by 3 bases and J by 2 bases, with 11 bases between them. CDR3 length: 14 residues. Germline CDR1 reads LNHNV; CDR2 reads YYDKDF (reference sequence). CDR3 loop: CATSSELAPYEQYF. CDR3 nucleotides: TGTGCCACCAGCAGCGAACTAGCACCCTACGAGCAGTACTTC. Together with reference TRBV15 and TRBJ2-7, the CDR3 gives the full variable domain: DAMVIQNPRYQVTQFGKPVTLSCSQTLNHNVMYWYQQKSSQAPKLLFHYYDKDFNNEADTPDNFQSRRPNTSFCFLDIRSPGLGDTAMYLCATSSELAPYEQYFGPGTRLTVT.